This T cell receptor beta chain is from a study of T cells in Graves' hyperthyroidism and ophthalmopathy. This CDR3 has 15 residues. Germline CDR1 SGHRS, CDR2 YFSETQ. V was clipped by 2 bases and J by 2 bases, with 13 bases between them. Amplified TCR beta CDR3 regions came from RNA transcripts. First-round RT-PCR of the TCR CDR3 relied on the HTBI primer set. A single record per CDR3 protein comes from TCRdb applying MiXCR to the multiplex PCR reads. The sample has hundreds of thousands of distinct CDR3 sequences, approximately 16% seen once. A patient was excluded if there was uncontrolled infection, other autoimmune disease, pregnancy or lactation. Whole-study results and caveats: Median prediction lead before ophthalmopathy onset was about 6.7 months with the model. Also found in blood were most expanded thyroid clonotypes above 0.001.

This clonotype was detected only a few times. Its antigen is unidentified. Sequencing used blood. The chain has TRBV5-1 and TRBJ2-5; D perhaps matches TRBD1 (6 bases). The TCR originated in an older woman with Graves' ophthalmopathy. CDR3 bases: TGCGCCAGCAGCTTCTCCGGGACATATCAAGAGACCCAGTACTTC. This codes for CASSFSGTYQETQYF.